This is a list of T cell receptor beta chains from one sample in a study of blood T cell repertoires in COVID-19. The data were produced by immunoSEQ multiplex PCR, yet TCRdb's version contains in-frame clones alone and is incomplete. The sample holds about 150,000 clones, 87% seen once. The sequenced sample consisted of PBMCs or T cells enriched from blood (not recorded which). These receptors all come from a woman aged 35 to 49 who had been exposed to COVID-19. Both conserved end residues are part of each CDR3. The D gene is left open where the match is weak. Clone size appears in some rows only: once, few, many, or a class for an expanded clone.

d_call: -; j_call: TRBJ1-1; v_call: TRBV5-5; clone_size: -; cdr3_nt: TGTGCCAGCAGCTTGGGGGTAGGGGGTAACACTGAAGCTTTCTTT; cdr3_aa: CASSLGVGGNTEAFF
d_call: TRBD1; j_call: TRBJ2-3; v_call: TRBV6-2/TRBV6-3; clone_size: -; cdr3_nt: TGTGCCAGCAGCCCCGCTCCGGGACAGGGAACAGATACGCAGTATTTT; cdr3_aa: CASSPAPGQGTDTQYF
d_call: -; j_call: TRBJ1-2; v_call: TRBV9; clone_size: -; cdr3_nt: TGTGCCAGCAGCGCTGTAGGTGGGGGGAACTATGGCTACACCTTC; cdr3_aa: CASSAVGGGNYGYTF
d_call: -; j_call: TRBJ2-1; v_call: TRBV3-1/TRBV3-2; clone_size: -; cdr3_nt: TGTGCCAGCAGCCAAGATTTGGGGGGCAATGAGCAGTTCTTC; cdr3_aa: CASSQDLGGNEQFF
d_call: -; j_call: TRBJ2-7; v_call: TRBV11-3; clone_size: -; cdr3_nt: TGTGCCAGCAGCCTAGGGGAGAGCTCCTACGAGCAGTACTTC; cdr3_aa: CASSLGESSYEQYF
d_call: -; j_call: TRBJ1-5; v_call: TRBV5-8; clone_size: -; cdr3_nt: TGTGCCAGCAGCTTGAACTCAGGTGGTCAGCCCCAGCATTTT; cdr3_aa: CASSLNSGGQPQHF
d_call: -; j_call: TRBJ1-4; v_call: TRBV16; clone_size: -; cdr3_nt: TGTGCCAGCAGCCCCCCGACAGCCACGGCTAATGAAAAACTGTTTTTT; cdr3_aa: CASSPPTATANEKLFF
d_call: -; j_call: TRBJ2-3; v_call: TRBV12-2; clone_size: -; cdr3_nt: TGTGCAAGTCGCTTAGAGAATCTCGGGGACAGGGGCCCAGATACGCAGTATTTT; cdr3_aa: CASRLENLGDRGPDTQYF
d_call: -; j_call: TRBJ1-1; v_call: TRBV18; clone_size: -; cdr3_nt: TGTGCCAGCTCACCGTCAAGTGACTGGGCTTTCTTT; cdr3_aa: CASSPSSDWAFF
d_call: -; j_call: TRBJ2-2; v_call: TRBV2; clone_size: -; cdr3_nt: TGTGCCAGCAGTATAAGGTTGGGCAGCAACGGCGGGGAGCTGTTTTTT; cdr3_aa: CASSIRLGSNGGELFF
d_call: -; j_call: TRBJ1-2; v_call: TRBV4-3; clone_size: -; cdr3_nt: TGCGCCAGCAGCCAAGATCACCTCGGGACACCTAATGGCTACACCTTC; cdr3_aa: CASSQDHLGTPNGYTF
d_call: TRBD1; j_call: TRBJ2-1; v_call: TRBV4-3; clone_size: -; cdr3_nt: TGCGCCAGCAGCCAAGAAAGGGACAGCAACAATGAGCAGTTCTTC; cdr3_aa: CASSQERDSNNEQFF
d_call: TRBD2; j_call: TRBJ2-1; v_call: TRBV9; clone_size: once; cdr3_nt: TGTGCCAGCAGCGTAGAGTGGCTAGCGGGGGGCTACAATGAGCAGTTCTTC; cdr3_aa: CASSVEWLAGGYNEQFF
d_call: TRBD2; j_call: TRBJ2-3; v_call: TRBV5-1; clone_size: -; cdr3_nt: TGCGCCACAGAAGGTGACATTGGACTAGCCCGACCAGATACGCAGTATTTT; cdr3_aa: CATEGDIGLARPDTQYF
d_call: -; j_call: TRBJ1-2; v_call: TRBV11-2; clone_size: -; cdr3_nt: TGTGCCAGCAGCCATAGCGGACAAGGCGGCTATGGCTACACCTTC; cdr3_aa: CASSHSGQGGYGYTF
d_call: -; j_call: TRBJ1-2; v_call: TRBV5-8; clone_size: few; cdr3_nt: TGTGCCAGCAGCCGAAGTCTACAGGGCAACTATGGCTACACCTTC; cdr3_aa: CASSRSLQGNYGYTF
d_call: TRBD2; j_call: TRBJ2-3; v_call: TRBV4-3; clone_size: -; cdr3_nt: TGCGCCAGCAGCCAGGGAGGATCTAGCGGGAGGGCCGGGACAGATACGCAGTATTTT; cdr3_aa: CASSQGGSSGRAGTDTQYF
d_call: -; j_call: TRBJ1-2; v_call: TRBV6-5; clone_size: -; cdr3_nt: TGTGCCAGCAGTTACTCGTCCGGAGAATATGGCTACACCTTC; cdr3_aa: CASSYSSGEYGYTF